The clone carrying this T cell receptor (beta chain) was seen a handful of times. As yet, its antigen is unknown. These data originate in a study of OX40 agonist ivuxolimab in advanced cancers. Study conclusions and caveats: At 0.1 to 3.0 mg/kg and by week 6, CD4+ and CD8+ T cells in the blood had expanded clonally.

Profiled with immunoSEQ multiplex PCR; TCRdb holds only in-frame clones, not every one. The sample carries several thousand clones, about three quarters recorded once. Trimming removed 4 bases at V and 6 bases at J, with 14 bases between. The CDR3 runs to 14 residues. CDR1 SGHDT and CDR2 YYEEEE come from the germline V gene. The chain has TRBV5-6 and TRBJ2-4; D gene unclear. The source material was CD4+ or CD8+ T cells sorted from blood, sampled in a trial of the OX40 agonist ivuxolimab. The clonotype was recovered from an adult with an advanced solid tumor such as melanoma, head and neck, liver or kidney cancer. The CDR3 loop reads CASSQIGQRNIQYF. In DNA form, the CDR3 reads TGTGCCAGCAGCCAAATCGGGCAGAGAAACATTCAGTACTTC.